One sample yielded the 17 T cell receptor beta chains listed below, sequenced in a study of blood T cells in healthy people across ages (dated by TCRdb to the mid-2010s). The method behind the library was 5' RACE. TCRdb records Illumina HiSeq 2500 as the sequencer. A second roughly 7 to 11 cycle PCR used a sample-barcoded 5' primer and a J-beta primer mix. TCRdb took the public reads, trimmed them with fastp at Q25, ran MiXCR for clone calling and kept in-frame beta chains. All rows with the same CDR3 protein become a single entry with the most common DNA and genes. The sample table holds more than 700,000 distinct CDR3 sequences, of which about 45% were seen once. 18% of the sample goes to the ten largest clones. Sequencing used blood. The receptors come from a man aged 80 or over in good health.

This chain joins TRBV6-2 or TRBV6-3 and TRBJ2-2; D ambiguous. Germline CDR1 and CDR2: MNHEY and SVGEGT. Trimming took off 2 bases at V and 8 bases at J, with 6 bases between the two ends. This CDR3 contains 12 residues. CDR3 loop: CASSYNKGELFF. The CDR3 nucleotides are TGTGCCAGCAGTTACAACAAGGGGGAGCTGTTTTTT.

Ten or more counts support this clonotype. The chain combines TRBV4-2 with TRBJ2-5, with D hard to call. The CDR3 spans 16 residues. Germline V gene data show CDR1 as LGHNA and CDR2 as YNFKEQ. Trimming took off 0 bases at V and 1 base at J, with 12 bases between the two ends. The CDR3 protein is CASSQDPAGTQETQYF. In nucleotides, the CDR3 is TGTGCCAGCAGCCAAGATCCGGCAGGCACCCAAGAGACCCAGTACTTC.

The table lists this clonotype with a few counts. The rearrangement links TRBV20-1 to TRBJ2-5; 10 bases are a match to TRBD1. Germline V gives CDR1 DFQATT, CDR2 SNEGSKA (reference sequence). The length of the CDR3 is 18 residues. J was trimmed by 1 base and V by 2 bases; bases with no gene match: 13. The CDR3 here is CSARWDRGLSGPQETQYF. CDR3 bases: TGCAGTGCTAGATGGGACAGGGGCCTTTCAGGTCCCCAAGAGACCCAGTACTTC.

V gene TRBV11-2 combines with J gene TRBJ2-1, with 13 bases identical to TRBD2. CDR3 size: 13 residues. Germline-derived CDR1 and CDR2 are SGHAT and FQNNGV. V trimming: 10 bases; J trimming: 10 bases; junction bases outside the gene matches: 7. CDR3 loop: CATGTSGVQEQFF. The CDR3 nucleotides read TGTGCCACAGGGACTAGCGGGGTGCAGGAGCAGTTCTTC. The full variable domain, with the rest looked up from reference TRBV11-2 and TRBJ2-1, is EAGVAQSPRYKIIEKRQSVAFWCNPISGHATLYWYQQILGQGPKLLIQFQNNGVVDDSQLPKDRFSAERLKGVDSTLKIQPAKLEDSAVYLCATGTSGVQEQFFGPGTRLTVL.

Only a few counts were recorded for this clonotype. CDR3 sequence: CASSQSSGGKYNEQFF. The CDR3 DNA sequence: TGTGCCAGCAGCCAGTCCAGCGGAGGAAAATACAATGAGCAGTTCTTC. V and J are TRBV3-1 and TRBJ2-1; a possible D gene is TRBD2 (5 bases). CDR3 length: 16 residues. Germline assignment: CDR1 LGHDT and CDR2 YNNKEL (reference sequence). The ends were cut back, 3 bases at V and 4 bases at J, with 16 bases in the middle.

The J gene is TRBJ2-7, the V gene TRBV11-3; TRBD1 agrees at 7 bases. Germline lookup yields CDR1 SGHNT and CDR2 YENEEA. This CDR3 region has 15 residues. Germline trimming cut 4 bases from V and 4 bases from J; bases unmatched to any gene: 10. The CDR3 nucleotides read TGTGCCAGCAGCTATGGTCCGGACAGGACATACGAGCAGTACTTC. Residues: CASSYGPDRTYEQYF.

This rearrangement joins TRBV10-3 to TRBJ2-5; TRBD2 might be the D (5 bases). V shed 4 bases and J shed 3 bases, with 12 bases lying between them. The CDR3 is 14 residues long. The germline V gene has CDR1 ENHRY and CDR2 SYGVKD. The DNA for the CDR3 is TGTGCCATCAGTGGAGGCTCGAGGGAAGAGACCCAGTACTTC. It translates to CAISGGSREETQYF.

This chain joins TRBV27 and TRBJ1-2; D gene unclear. The CDR3 loop spans 15 amino acids. The germline V gene has CDR1 MNHEY and CDR2 SMNVEV (reference sequence). Trimming removed 3 bases at V and 3 bases at J, with 14 bases between. The CDR3 here is CASSFRANTDYGYTF. CDR3 DNA sequence: TGTGCCAGCAGTTTTAGGGCTAATACCGACTATGGCTACACCTTC.

V and J are TRBV14 and TRBJ2-3, with D maybe TRBD2 (6 bases). This CDR3 contains 16 residues. The V gene's germline CDR1 is SGHDN and CDR2 FVKESK. V was shortened by 0 bases and J by 0 bases, with 10 bases between the two germline ends. For the CDR3, the DNA is TGTGCCAGCAGCCAAGATGGAGGGACTAGCACAGATACGCAGTATTTT. Translation: CASSQDGGTSTDTQYF.

This clonotype has only a few counts. The chain employs TRBV25-1 and TRBJ1-2; D is uncertain. Germline CDR1 MGHDK, CDR2 SYGVNS. With 2 bases removed from V and 9 bases from J, the gap between germline ends came to 16 bases. CDR3 length: 14 amino acids. The DNA of the CDR3 is TGTGCCAGCAGTGAAGGGAACAGCGAAAAGCGCTACACCTTC. This sequence encodes CASSEGNSEKRYTF.

This chain links TRBV6-2 or TRBV6-3 with TRBJ2-7, with 9 bases matching TRBD2. V lost 5 bases to trimming and J lost 7 bases; unmatched junction nucleotides: 9. The germline V gene encodes CDR1 MNHEY and CDR2 SVGEGT. This CDR3 comprises 14 residues. CDR3 sequence reads: CASSDLVAGVEQYF. The CDR3 bases are TGTGCCAGCAGTGATTTGGTAGCGGGAGTTGAGCAGTACTTC.

This sequence joins TRBV24-1 and TRBJ2-1; D uncertain. Germline CDR1 and CDR2: KGHDR and SFDVKD. V was cut by 10 bases and J by 2 bases, with 8 bases left in between. The CDR3 extends over 12 amino acids. For the CDR3, the DNA is TGTGCCACTAACTATCCCTACAATGAGCAGTTCTTC. Translated, it gives CATNYPYNEQFF.

This clonotype was picked up a small number of times. V usage is TRBV20-1 and J usage is TRBJ1-2; D not certain. With 3 bases removed from V and 8 bases from J, the gap between germline ends came to 10 bases. Germline V CDR1 and CDR2: DFQATT, SNEGSKA (reference sequence). CDR3 size: 11 residues. CDR3 residues: CSARARMGYTF. CDR3 sequence (DNA): TGCAGTGCTAGGGCGAGGATGGGCTACACCTTC.

Worth noting for this clonotype: With a much larger clone just one base away, this may be a read error. CDR3 sequence reads: CASSPDTMNTEAFF. Here the CDR3 DNA reads TGCGCCAGCAGCCCGGACACCATGAACACTGAAGCTTTCTTT. The chain has TRBV5-1 and TRBJ1-1; D is possibly TRBD1 (5 bases). From germline, CDR1 is SGHRS and CDR2 YFSETQ. This CDR3 is built from 14 residues. V was shortened by 4 bases and J by 0 bases, with 10 bases between the two germline ends.

The chain couples TRBV15 to TRBJ2-2; TRBD2 might be the D (6 bases). Germline assignment: CDR1 LNHNV and CDR2 YYDKDF (reference sequence). This CDR3 is 14 amino acids long. V lost 3 bases and J 6 bases, leaving 11 bases between the germline ends. The CDR3 DNA sequence: TGTGCCACCAGCAGCGGGGGTCGGGCCGGGGAGCTGTTTTTT. It translates to CATSSGGRAGELFF.

This chain connects TRBV4-1 to TRBJ2-1; D remains unclear. The CDR3 is 16 residues long. V was trimmed by 4 bases and J by 5 bases, leaving 18 bases between them. Germline CDR1 and CDR2: MGHRA and YSYEKL. The CDR3 sequence: CASSLNYRAPNNEQFF. The CDR3 DNA is TGCGCCAGCAGCCTCAATTATAGAGCCCCAAACAATGAGCAGTTCTTC.

The chain employs TRBV29-1 and TRBJ2-7; perhaps D is TRBD1 or TRBD2 (6 bases each). The assigned J gene may be wrong: the sequence end matches TRBJ2-5 better. This CDR3 region has 12 residues. Per germline, CDR1 SQVTM and CDR2 ANQGSEA. The CDR3, as DNA: TGCAGCGTTGCGAGGGGGGAAGAGACCCAGTACTTC. As protein: CSVARGEETQYF.